The subject of this entry is one T cell receptor beta chain. Clones were read by immunoSEQ multiplex PCR, and TCRdb kept only the in-frame ones, dropping some. Seen here are about 48,000 clones, 80% to 90% observed once, and the top ten hold 2.5% to 3%. The entry originates in a study of blood T cell repertoires in COVID-19. CDR3 length equals 15 residues. Germline values: CDR1 SGHDN, CDR2 FVKESK. V was clipped by 0 bases and J by 9 bases, with 12 bases between them. J is TRBJ1-6 and V is TRBV14, with D unclear. The source of this sequence is a woman older than 75 with acute or convalescent COVID-19. Input material: peripheral blood. The CDR3 reads CASSQDGGRSSPLHF. CDR3 DNA sequence: TGTGCCAGCAGCCAAGACGGCGGGAGGAGTTCACCCCTCCACTTT. The full variable domain, its missing parts supplied by reference TRBV14 and TRBJ1-6, is EAGVTQFPSHSVIEKGQTVTLRCDPISGHDNLYWYRRVMGKEIKFLLHFVKESKQDESGMPNNRFLAERTGGTYSTLKVQPAELEDSGVYFCASSQDGGRSSPLHFGNGTRLTVT.